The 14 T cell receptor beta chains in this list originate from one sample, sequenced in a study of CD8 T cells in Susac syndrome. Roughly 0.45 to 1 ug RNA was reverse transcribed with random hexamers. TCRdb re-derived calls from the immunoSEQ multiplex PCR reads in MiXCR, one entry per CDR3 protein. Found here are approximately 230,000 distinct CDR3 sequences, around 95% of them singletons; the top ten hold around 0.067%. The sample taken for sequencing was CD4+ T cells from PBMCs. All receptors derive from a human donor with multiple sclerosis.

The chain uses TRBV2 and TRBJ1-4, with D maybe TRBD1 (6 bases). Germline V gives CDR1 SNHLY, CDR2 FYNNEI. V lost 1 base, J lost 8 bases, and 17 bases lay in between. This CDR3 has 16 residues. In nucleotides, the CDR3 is TGTGCCAGCAGTGAAGACTCCAGGGGAGAATACGAAAAACTGTTTTTT. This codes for CASSEDSRGEYEKLFF.

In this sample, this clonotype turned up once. CDR3 sequence: CSATTEALGNQPQHF. The CDR3 nucleotides read TGCAGTGCTACCACCGAGGCCCTGGGCAATCAGCCCCAGCATTTT. This chain uses TRBV20-1 with TRBJ1-5; no definite D call. This CDR3 region has 15 residues. Germline-derived CDR1 and CDR2 are DFQATT and SNEGSKA (reference sequence). Trimming stripped 4 bases from V and 2 bases from J, with 15 bases between.

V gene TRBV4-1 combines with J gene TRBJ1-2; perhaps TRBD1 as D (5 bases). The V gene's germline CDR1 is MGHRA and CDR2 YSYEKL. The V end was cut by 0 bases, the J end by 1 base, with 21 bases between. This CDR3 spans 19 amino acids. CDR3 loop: CASSQDRFFSRDHNYGYTF. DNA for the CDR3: TGCGCCAGCAGCCAAGATCGGTTCTTTTCCAGGGACCATAACTATGGCTACACCTTC.

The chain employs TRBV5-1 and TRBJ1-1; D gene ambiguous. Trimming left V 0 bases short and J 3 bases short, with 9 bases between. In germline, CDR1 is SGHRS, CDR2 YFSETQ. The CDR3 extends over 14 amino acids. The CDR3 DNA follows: TGCGCCAGCAGCTTGGGAGGGAAGGACACTGAAGCTTTCTTT. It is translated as CASSLGGKDTEAFF.

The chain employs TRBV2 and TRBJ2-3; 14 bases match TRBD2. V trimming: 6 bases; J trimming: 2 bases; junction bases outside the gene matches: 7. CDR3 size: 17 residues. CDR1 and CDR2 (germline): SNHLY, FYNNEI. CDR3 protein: CASRGGLAGANTDTQYF. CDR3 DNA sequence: TGTGCCAGCAGAGGGGGACTAGCGGGAGCCAACACAGATACGCAGTATTTT.

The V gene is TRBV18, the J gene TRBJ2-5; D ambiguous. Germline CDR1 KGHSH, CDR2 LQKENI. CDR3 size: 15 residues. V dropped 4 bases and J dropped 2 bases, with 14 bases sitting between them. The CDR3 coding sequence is TGTGCCAGCTCACAACCGTTGGACCCGCAAGAGACCCAGTACTTC. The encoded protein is CASSQPLDPQETQYF.

CDR3 nucleotides: TGTGCCAGCAGCCAAGAACCTATCGACATTCAGTACTTC. Translating it yields CASSQEPIDIQYF. The chain joins TRBV3-1 to TRBJ2-4; no reliable D call. The germline V gene has CDR1 LGHDT and CDR2 YNNKEL (reference sequence). This CDR3 has 13 amino acids. V shed 0 bases and J shed 8 bases, with 8 bases lying between them.

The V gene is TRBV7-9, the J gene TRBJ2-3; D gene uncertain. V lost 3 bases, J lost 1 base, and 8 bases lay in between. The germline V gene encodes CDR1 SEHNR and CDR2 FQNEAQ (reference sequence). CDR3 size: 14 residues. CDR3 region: CASSFGSGTDTQYF. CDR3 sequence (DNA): TGTGCCAGCAGCTTTGGGTCAGGCACAGATACGCAGTATTTT.

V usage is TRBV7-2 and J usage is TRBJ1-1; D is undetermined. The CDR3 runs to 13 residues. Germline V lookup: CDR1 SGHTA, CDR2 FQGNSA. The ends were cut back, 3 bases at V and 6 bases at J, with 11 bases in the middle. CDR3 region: CASSFRRHPEAFF. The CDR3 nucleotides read TGTGCCAGCAGCTTTAGGCGCCACCCTGAAGCTTTCTTT.

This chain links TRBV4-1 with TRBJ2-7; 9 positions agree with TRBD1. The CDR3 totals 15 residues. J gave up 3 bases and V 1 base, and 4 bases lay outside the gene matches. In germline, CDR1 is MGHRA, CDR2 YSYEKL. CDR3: CASSQGQGVGYEQYV. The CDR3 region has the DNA TGCGCCAGCAGCCAAGGACAGGGGGTGGGCTACGAGCAGTACGTC.

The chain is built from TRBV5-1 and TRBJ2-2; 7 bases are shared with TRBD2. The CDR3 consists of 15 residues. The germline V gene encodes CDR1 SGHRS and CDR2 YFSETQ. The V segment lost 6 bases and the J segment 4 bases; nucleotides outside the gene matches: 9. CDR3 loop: CASKERGVGTGELFF. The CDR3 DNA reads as TGCGCCAGCAAGGAGCGGGGTGTCGGCACCGGGGAGCTGTTTTTT.

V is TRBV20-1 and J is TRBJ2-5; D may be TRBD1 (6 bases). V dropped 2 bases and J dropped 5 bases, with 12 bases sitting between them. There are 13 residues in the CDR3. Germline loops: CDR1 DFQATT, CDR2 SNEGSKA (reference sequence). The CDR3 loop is CSARNRAGETQYF. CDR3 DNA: TGCAGTGCTAGAAACAGGGCCGGGGAGACCCAGTACTTC.

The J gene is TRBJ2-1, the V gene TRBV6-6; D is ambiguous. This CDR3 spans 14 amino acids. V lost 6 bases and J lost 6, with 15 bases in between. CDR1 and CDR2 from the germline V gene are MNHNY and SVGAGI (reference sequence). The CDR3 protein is CASSLSLNRNEQFF. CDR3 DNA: TGTGCCAGCAGCCTAAGCCTAAATCGCAATGAGCAGTTCTTC.

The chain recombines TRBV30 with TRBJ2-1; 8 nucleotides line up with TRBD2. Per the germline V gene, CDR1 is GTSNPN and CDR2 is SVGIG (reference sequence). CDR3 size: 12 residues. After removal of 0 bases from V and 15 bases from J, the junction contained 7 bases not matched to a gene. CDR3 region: CAWSVPSGSAFF. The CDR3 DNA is TGTGCCTGGAGTGTACCCAGCGGGAGCGCGTTCTTC.